One and the same sample provided the 27 T cell receptor beta chains below, sequenced in a study of blood T cell repertoires in COVID-19. The table came from immunoSEQ multiplex PCR; TCRdb's copy has only in-frame clones and leaves some out. The table records about 97,000 clones, almost 80% of them present only once. Sequenced sample: peripheral blood. These receptors were collected from a man between 60 and 70 years old with active or convalescent COVID-19.

V gene TRBV7-9 combines with J gene TRBJ2-7; possibly TRBD2 for D (6 bases). Germline values: CDR1 SEHNR, CDR2 FQNEAQ (reference sequence). CDR3 length: 15 amino acids. V was shortened by 5 bases and J by 4 bases, with 18 bases between the two germline ends. The CDR3 coding sequence is TGTGCCAGCAGCCTACGGGTAGCTGGGAGGTACGAGCAGTACTTC. It is translated as CASSLRVAGRYEQYF.

Here the CDR3 reads CASSSRQNSGNTIYF. Here the CDR3 DNA reads TGTGCCAGCAGCTCTCGACAGAACTCTGGAAACACCATATATTTT. The chain couples TRBV14 to TRBJ1-3; D may be TRBD1 (5 bases). Trimming pared 5 bases from V and 0 bases from J, leaving 11 bases between. This CDR3 contains 15 residues. Germline V lookup: CDR1 SGHDN, CDR2 FVKESK.

The chain links TRBV27 to TRBJ1-1; TRBD1 matches 12 bases. The CDR3 sequence is 20 residues long. V lost 5 bases and J lost 5; bases outside the gene matches: 21. Germline V lookup: CDR1 MNHEY, CDR2 SMNVEV (reference sequence). CDR3 residues: CASSRVYSYGTGGDGTEAFF. The CDR3 nucleotides are TGTGCCAGCAGTCGAGTTTACTCATACGGGACAGGGGGCGACGGAACTGAAGCTTTCTTT.

The rearrangement uses TRBV10-3 and TRBJ2-3; TRBD2 agrees at 7 bases. CDR1 ENHRY and CDR2 SYGVKD come from the germline V gene. CDR3 length: 17 amino acids. V gave up 0 bases and J gave up 4 bases; unmatched junction bases: 10. CDR3: CAISESGTILLADTQYF. CDR3 coding DNA: TGTGCCATCAGTGAGTCAGGGACTATCCTACTGGCAGATACGCAGTATTTT.

The chain joins TRBV6-5 to TRBJ1-1; 7 bases align to TRBD1. CDR3 length: 14 residues. CDR1 is MNHEY and CDR2 is SVGAGI in the germline V gene. Unmatched junction bases numbered 11, after V lost 8 bases and J lost 5 bases. The CDR3 DNA is TGTGCCAGCGGAAGACAGGGTGTAAGAACTGAAGCTTTCTTT. Protein: CASGRQGVRTEAFF.

This sequence joins TRBV6-2 or TRBV6-3 and TRBJ2-7; 9 nucleotides line up with TRBD2. The ends lost 5 bases at V and 4 bases at J; junction bases unmatched: 6. Germline V CDR1 and CDR2: MNHEY, SVGEGT. This CDR3 region has 14 residues. The chain's CDR3 is CASSQGLATYEQYV. The CDR3 nucleotides are TGTGCCAGCAGTCAGGGACTAGCTACATACGAGCAGTACGTC.

The CDR3 loop reads CASSILQGGGNNSPLHF. CDR3 bases: TGTGCCAGTAGTATCCTCCAGGGTGGCGGCAATAATTCACCCCTCCACTTT. The V call is TRBV19, the J call TRBJ1-6; weak D call: TRBD1 (5 bases). CDR1 and CDR2 from the germline V gene are LNHDA and SQIVND (reference sequence). Trimming left V 3 bases short and J 5 bases short, with 17 bases between. This CDR3 has 17 amino acids.

V and J are TRBV7-9 and TRBJ1-2; tentatively, D is TRBD1 (6 bases). Germline V gene sequence: CDR1 SEHNR, CDR2 FQNEAQ (reference sequence). Trimming stripped 1 base from V and 4 bases from J, with 13 bases between. CDR3 length: 15 amino acids. The CDR3 loop reads CASSLGGQGSYGYTF. The CDR3 DNA reads TGTGCCAGCAGCTTAGGGGGGCAGGGGAGCTATGGCTACACCTTC.

This clone was seen a single time. V gene TRBV10-3 combines with J gene TRBJ1-6; 7 bases are a match to TRBD1. CDR1 is ENHRY, CDR2 SYGVKD, per germline. The junction had 5 bases not matched to a gene; V was cut back by 6 bases and J by 6 bases. The CDR3 runs to 14 residues. CDR3 DNA: TGTGCCATCAGGAGGGACAGTAGTAATTCACCCCTCCACTTT. Its translation is CAIRRDSSNSPLHF.

The chain recombines TRBV19 with TRBJ1-1; perhaps TRBD1 as D (5 bases). V gave up 8 bases and J gave up 3 bases, with 10 bases separating them. Per the germline V gene, CDR1 is LNHDA and CDR2 is SQIVND (reference sequence). The CDR3 is 12 residues long. DNA for the CDR3: TGTGCCAGTCGACCGGGGGACACTGAAGCTTTCTTT. Translated, it gives CASRPGDTEAFF.

The CDR3 coding sequence is TGTGCCAGCAGCCAAGGAGGAAGGGGGCATGAAAAACTGTTTTTT. Protein: CASSQGGRGHEKLFF. This chain connects TRBV3-1 (or the pseudogene TRBV3-2) to TRBJ1-4; 7 positions agree with TRBD1. The CDR3 is made up of 15 amino acids. Germline assignment: CDR1 LGHDT and CDR2 YNNKEL (reference sequence). With 1 base clipped from V and 6 bases from J, the junction kept 5 bases outside the gene matches.

V gene TRBV12-3 or TRBV12-4 combines with J gene TRBJ1-6; D remains ambiguous. The CDR3 sequence is 12 residues long. V was cut by 4 bases and J by 12 bases, with 10 bases left in between. This CDR3 is CASSSVPRPLHF. DNA of the CDR3: TGTGCCAGCAGTTCCGTTCCCCGACCCCTCCACTTT.

The V gene is TRBV11-3, the J gene TRBJ2-1; 14 positions agree with TRBD2. CDR3 length: 15 amino acids. Germline CDR1 reads SGHNT; CDR2 reads YENEEA. V was clipped by 5 bases and J by 8 bases; unmatched bases: 5. CDR3 sequence (DNA): TGTGCCAGCAGCCCCGGGACTAGCGGGAGTCATGAGCAGTTCTTC. Translating it yields CASSPGTSGSHEQFF.

V usage is TRBV10-2 and J usage is TRBJ2-7; 9 bases agree with TRBD2. With 6 bases clipped from V and 6 bases from J, the junction kept 9 bases outside the gene matches. This CDR3 is built from 14 residues. The germline CDR1 and CDR2 sequences are WSHSY and SAAADI. As DNA, the CDR3 is TGCGCCAGCAGGAGGACTAGCGCCTACTCCGAGCAGTACTTC. The encoded protein is CASRRTSAYSEQYF.

CDR3 DNA: TGTGCCAGCAGCCATTACGACGGGGGACGCAATCAGCCCCAGCATTTT. Its protein is CASSHYDGGRNQPQHF. The V and J genes are TRBV21-1 and TRBJ1-5. TRBV21-1 represents a pseudogene. The CDR3 extends over 16 amino acids.

The gene calls are TRBV5-1 and TRBJ2-1, with 12 bases fitting TRBD1. Germline V CDR1 and CDR2: SGHRS, YFSETQ. J lost 7 bases, V lost 2 bases, and 7 bases had no gene match. The length of the CDR3 is 16 residues. The CDR3 DNA is TGCGCCAGCAGCTTCGCCGGGACAGGGGGCAAAAATGAGCAGTTCTTC. Protein sequence: CASSFAGTGGKNEQFF.

This chain connects TRBV11-3 to TRBJ2-2, with TRBD2 matching 8 bases. Per germline, CDR1 SGHNT and CDR2 YENEEA. Trimming took 3 bases from V and 7 from J; bases not matched to a gene: 7. CDR3 length: 15 amino acids. CDR3 sequence: CASSFGLARDGELFF. The CDR3 nucleotides read TGTGCCAGCAGCTTCGGACTAGCAAGGGACGGGGAGCTGTTTTTT.

The V and J genes are TRBV15 and TRBJ1-2; unclear D gene. Between the trimmed V and J ends, which lost 0 bases and 8 bases, there was a span of 13 bases. From germline, CDR1 is LNHNV and CDR2 YYDKDF (reference sequence). The CDR3 extends over 14 amino acids. CDR3 protein: CATSRDSGEVGYTF. The CDR3, as DNA: TGTGCCACCAGCAGAGATTCGGGAGAGGTGGGCTACACCTTC.

The V and J genes are TRBV15 and TRBJ2-7; the match to TRBD1 covers 8 bases. This CDR3 is 15 amino acids long. The V gene end was trimmed by 2 bases and the J gene end by 2 bases; junction bases not matched to a gene: 5. CDR1 and CDR2 from the germline V gene are LNHNV and YYDKDF (reference sequence). DNA of the CDR3: TGTGCCACCAGCAGAAACAGGGGGTTTCCCTACGAGCAGTACTTC. Translated, it gives CATSRNRGFPYEQYF.

V gene TRBV4-3 combines with J gene TRBJ2-2, with D uncertain. The CDR3 runs 14 residues. The V and J ends lost 5 bases and 5 bases respectively, with 12 bases between them. CDR1 is LGHNA, CDR2 YSLEER, per germline. For the CDR3, the DNA is TGCGCCAGCAGCTCAAACGAGCGAACCGGGGAGCTGTTTTTT. Protein sequence: CASSSNERTGELFF.

The V gene is TRBV7-3, the J gene TRBJ1-1, with TRBD1 matching 7 bases. The V segment lost 4 bases and the J segment 4 bases; nucleotides outside the gene matches: 3. Germline V gene lookup returns CDR1 SGHTA and CDR2 FQGTGA. The CDR3 loop spans 13 amino acids. DNA of the CDR3: TGTGCCAGCAGCTCCTACAGGGGCACTGAAGCTTTCTTT. Its translation: CASSSYRGTEAFF.

This clone was seen more than once but under ten times. V is TRBV5-1 and J is TRBJ2-5, with unresolved D. The length of the CDR3 is 13 residues. V shed 0 bases and J shed 2 bases, with 5 bases lying between them. CDR1 is SGHRS and CDR2 is YFSETQ in the germline V gene. CDR3 protein: CASSLDRQETQYF. In DNA form, the CDR3 reads TGCGCCAGCAGCTTGGACAGACAAGAGACCCAGTACTTC. The complete variable domain, with remaining parts taken from reference TRBV5-1 and TRBJ2-5, reads KAGVTQTPRYLIKTRGQQVTLSCSPISGHRSVSWYQQTPGQGLQFLFEYFSETQRNKGNFPGRFSGRQFSNSRSEMNVSTLELGDSALYLCASSLDRQETQYFGPGTRLLVL.

V and J are TRBV19 and TRBJ2-6, with D perhaps TRBD1 (5 bases). This CDR3 is 15 amino acids long. Germline CDR1 LNHDA, CDR2 SQIVND (reference sequence). With 4 bases removed from V and 0 bases from J, the gap between germline ends came to 7 bases. DNA for the CDR3: TGTGCCAGTAGTACAGGACACTCTGGGGCCAACGTCCTGACTTTC. Amino acid sequence: CASSTGHSGANVLTF. Full variable domain (missing parts from reference TRBV19 and TRBJ2-6): DGGITQSPKYLFRKEGQNVTLSCEQNLNHDAMYWYRQDPGQGLRLIYYSQIVNDFQKGDIAEGYSVSREKKESFPLTVTSAQKNPTAFYLCASSTGHSGANVLTFGAGSRLTVL.

The chain recombines TRBV6-5 with TRBJ1-1; weak D call: TRBD1 (5 bases). The V end was cut by 4 bases, the J end by 8 bases, with 20 bases between. This CDR3 spans 15 amino acids. Germline assignment: CDR1 MNHEY and CDR2 SVGAGI. Here the CDR3 DNA reads TGTGCCAGCAGTTTAACCCCTGGGGGTCGGGGGGAAGCTTTCTTT. Translation: CASSLTPGGRGEAFF.

The V and J genes are TRBV3-1 (or the pseudogene TRBV3-2) and TRBJ2-1, with 9 bases aligning to TRBD2. The germline gives CDR1 LGHDT, CDR2 YNNKEL (reference sequence). After removal of 0 bases from V and 4 bases from J, the junction contained 4 bases not matched to a gene. The CDR3 spans 16 residues. CDR3 coding DNA: TGTGCCAGCAGCCAAGATCCGCTAGCGGGGTACAATGAGCAGTTCTTC. Residues: CASSQDPLAGYNEQFF.

J is TRBJ1-5 and V is TRBV27; no reliable D call. The germline CDR1 and CDR2 sequences are MNHEY and SMNVEV (reference sequence). CDR3 length: 13 amino acids. Trimming removed 2 bases at V and 4 bases at J, with 6 bases between. CDR3 nucleotides: TGTGCCAGCAGTTTAAGGGAGAATCAGCCCCAGCATTTT. Residues: CASSLRENQPQHF.

The J gene is TRBJ2-1, the V gene TRBV5-6; 8 bases fit TRBD2. With V trimmed by 2 bases and J by 7 bases, 14 bases remained unmatched. Germline V gives CDR1 SGHDT, CDR2 YYEEEE. This CDR3 is 17 amino acids long. CDR3 coding DNA: TGTGCCAGCAGCTTTGGTTTGGGATCGGGAGGGGGAAATGAGCAGTTCTTC. Its protein product is CASSFGLGSGGGNEQFF. Filled out from reference TRBV5-6 and TRBJ2-1, the complete variable domain reads DAGVTQSPTHLIKTRGQQVTLRCSPKSGHDTVSWYQQALGQGPQFIFQYYEEEERQRGNFPDRFSGHQFPNYSSELNVNALLLGDSALYLCASSFGLGSGGGNEQFFGPGTRLTVL.